These T cell receptor beta chains were read from a single sample in a study of T cells after posttransplantation cyclophosphamide. This table comes from immunoSEQ multiplex PCR, and its TCRdb copy is limited to in-frame clones, with some not included. The repertoire consists of around 10,000 clones, with more than 80% occurring once and the leading ten covering under 7%. Sequenced here: PBMCs, sampled after allogeneic stem cell transplant with posttransplant cyclophosphamide. These receptors originate from a female patient aged 45-65 years who received an allogeneic stem cell transplant from a related donor, was CMV-positive, and had no GVHD. Some T cells may be supplied by the graft donor. CDR3s include the opening cysteine and the closing phenylalanine or tryptophan. A D gene is named only where the DNA matches it firmly. Clone size, where shown, is once, few, many, or a class for clones that have expanded.

d_call: TRBD1; j_call: TRBJ1-2; v_call: TRBV11-2; clone_size: large; cdr3_aa: CASSLASGGSGGYTF
d_call: NA; j_call: TRBJ1-2; v_call: TRBV18; clone_size: NA; cdr3_aa: CASSPGGSYGYTF
d_call: TRBD1; j_call: TRBJ1-4; v_call: TRBV28; clone_size: few; cdr3_aa: CASSLGQGTSRSNEKLFF
d_call: NA; j_call: TRBJ2-3; v_call: TRBV4-2; clone_size: NA; cdr3_aa: CASSQDAPDTQYF
d_call: TRBD2; j_call: TRBJ2-5; v_call: TRBV7-3; clone_size: NA; cdr3_aa: CASSSGGANQETQYF
d_call: TRBD2; j_call: TRBJ2-1; v_call: TRBV7-2; clone_size: NA; cdr3_aa: CASSFKTSGGAWANEQFF
d_call: NA; j_call: TRBJ2-5; v_call: TRBV14; clone_size: NA; cdr3_aa: CASSPLEQETQYF
d_call: TRBD1; j_call: TRBJ2-7; v_call: TRBV11-3; clone_size: once; cdr3_aa: CASSSGQGHDEQYF
d_call: NA; j_call: TRBJ2-5; v_call: TRBV7-2; clone_size: NA; cdr3_aa: CASSLNNFQETQYF
d_call: TRBD2; j_call: TRBJ2-5; v_call: TRBV5-1; clone_size: NA; cdr3_aa: CASSSLAGGAQETQYF
d_call: TRBD1; j_call: TRBJ1-2; v_call: TRBV6-6; clone_size: NA; cdr3_aa: CASTSGQYYGYTF
d_call: TRBD1; j_call: TRBJ2-7; v_call: TRBV30; clone_size: NA; cdr3_aa: CAWWTGTGYEQYF
d_call: TRBD1; j_call: TRBJ2-6; v_call: TRBV28; clone_size: NA; cdr3_aa: CASSFPGTVAGANVLTF
d_call: NA; j_call: TRBJ1-6; v_call: TRBV19; clone_size: NA; cdr3_aa: CASSINPRQDSPLHF
d_call: NA; j_call: TRBJ2-5; v_call: TRBV7-3; clone_size: once; cdr3_aa: CASSLNYGSTGETQYF
d_call: NA; j_call: TRBJ2-6; v_call: TRBV7-2; clone_size: NA; cdr3_aa: CASSPHRVLLSGANVLTF
d_call: NA; j_call: TRBJ2-6; v_call: TRBV5-1; clone_size: NA; cdr3_aa: CASSFRQVDTGANVLTF
d_call: NA; j_call: TRBJ1-1; v_call: TRBV6-5; clone_size: NA; cdr3_aa: CASSYSNRNEAFF
d_call: TRBD1; j_call: TRBJ2-7; v_call: TRBV10-1; clone_size: NA; cdr3_aa: CASSESGQGNHEQYF
d_call: NA; j_call: TRBJ1-2; v_call: TRBV6-6; clone_size: NA; cdr3_aa: CASRPEELPSYGYTF
d_call: TRBD2; j_call: TRBJ2-1; v_call: TRBV7-9; clone_size: NA; cdr3_aa: CASSPGGGGAYNEQFF
d_call: TRBD1; j_call: TRBJ1-2; v_call: TRBV19; clone_size: NA; cdr3_aa: CATSRDRDVYGYTF
d_call: NA; j_call: TRBJ1-4; v_call: TRBV2; clone_size: NA; cdr3_aa: CASSEGQVPNEKLFF
d_call: NA; j_call: TRBJ2-7; v_call: TRBV6-1; clone_size: NA; cdr3_aa: CASSPDSPYEQYF
d_call: TRBD2; j_call: TRBJ2-5; v_call: TRBV15; clone_size: NA; cdr3_aa: CATSVRTSGGAGAETQYF
d_call: NA; j_call: TRBJ1-1; v_call: TRBV5-4; clone_size: NA; cdr3_aa: CASSLFGGDTEAFF
d_call: TRBD2; j_call: TRBJ2-1; v_call: TRBV7-2; clone_size: NA; cdr3_aa: CASSLVTGGQYNEQFF
d_call: TRBD2; j_call: TRBJ2-2; v_call: TRBV7-2; clone_size: NA; cdr3_aa: CASRSSGGASGELFF
d_call: TRBD1; j_call: TRBJ1-6; v_call: TRBV5-1; clone_size: NA; cdr3_aa: CASSLAQGYNSPLHF
d_call: TRBD2; j_call: TRBJ2-1; v_call: TRBV25-1; clone_size: NA; cdr3_aa: CASSDTSGGSYNEQFF
d_call: TRBD2; j_call: TRBJ2-3; v_call: TRBV10-3; clone_size: once; cdr3_aa: CAISVEAGGPDTQYF
d_call: TRBD2; j_call: TRBJ2-7; v_call: TRBV9; clone_size: NA; cdr3_aa: CASSTDPGLLSYEQYF
d_call: TRBD1; j_call: TRBJ2-7; v_call: TRBV5-1; clone_size: NA; cdr3_aa: CASSLDTGAPYEQYF
d_call: NA; j_call: TRBJ2-6; v_call: TRBV19; clone_size: NA; cdr3_aa: CASSTSGANVLTF
d_call: NA; j_call: TRBJ1-5; v_call: TRBV19; clone_size: NA; cdr3_aa: CASSIDLPGAVNQPQHF
d_call: TRBD2; j_call: TRBJ2-5; v_call: TRBV19; clone_size: NA; cdr3_aa: CASSIKSYERGAGETQYF
d_call: NA; j_call: TRBJ1-1; v_call: TRBV19; clone_size: NA; cdr3_aa: CASSRPRGGRKDTEAFF
d_call: TRBD1; j_call: TRBJ1-2; v_call: TRBV7-8; clone_size: NA; cdr3_aa: CASSLNRGRSYGYTF
d_call: NA; j_call: TRBJ1-5; v_call: TRBV7-2; clone_size: NA; cdr3_aa: CASSPTGSHQPQHF
d_call: NA; j_call: TRBJ1-5; v_call: TRBV28; clone_size: NA; cdr3_aa: CASSWGVDQPQHF
d_call: NA; j_call: TRBJ2-2; v_call: TRBV4-1; clone_size: NA; cdr3_aa: CASSQVFTGLDTGELFF
d_call: NA; j_call: TRBJ2-1; v_call: TRBV5-1; clone_size: once; cdr3_aa: CASSETSSNEQFF
d_call: NA; j_call: TRBJ2-3; v_call: TRBV5-1; clone_size: NA; cdr3_aa: CASSSTGMHTDTQYF
d_call: NA; j_call: TRBJ1-1; v_call: TRBV6-1; clone_size: NA; cdr3_aa: CASSEPGGFGAFF
d_call: NA; j_call: TRBJ1-1; v_call: TRBV2; clone_size: NA; cdr3_aa: CASSLDRYEGTEAFF
d_call: TRBD2; j_call: TRBJ2-3; v_call: TRBV15; clone_size: NA; cdr3_aa: CATSRDTGGHTQYF
d_call: TRBD2; j_call: TRBJ2-1; v_call: TRBV2; clone_size: NA; cdr3_aa: CASSEGLAGGQGEQFF
d_call: TRBD2; j_call: TRBJ2-5; v_call: TRBV4-1; clone_size: NA; cdr3_aa: CASSQGVRGGAETQYF
d_call: NA; j_call: TRBJ1-2; v_call: TRBV6-5; clone_size: NA; cdr3_aa: CASSAQVGSDGYTF
d_call: NA; j_call: TRBJ2-7; v_call: TRBV29-1; clone_size: NA; cdr3_aa: CSVVGEGQDAGPALYEQYF
d_call: NA; j_call: TRBJ2-2; v_call: TRBV7-9; clone_size: NA; cdr3_aa: CASSLGGVNTGELFF
d_call: TRBD2; j_call: TRBJ2-1; v_call: TRBV4-2; clone_size: NA; cdr3_aa: CASSRIPQTGTSYNEQFF
d_call: NA; j_call: TRBJ2-3; v_call: TRBV30; clone_size: NA; cdr3_aa: CAWSEGGGGDTQYF
d_call: TRBD1; j_call: TRBJ1-3; v_call: TRBV9; clone_size: NA; cdr3_aa: CASSVQGAGNTIYF
d_call: NA; j_call: TRBJ2-1; v_call: TRBV7-9; clone_size: NA; cdr3_aa: CASSLQSAYNEQFF
d_call: NA; j_call: TRBJ2-5; v_call: TRBV6-5; clone_size: NA; cdr3_aa: CASSQIQGRVTQYF
d_call: NA; j_call: TRBJ1-1; v_call: TRBV7-7; clone_size: NA; cdr3_aa: CASSLEGGTEAFF
d_call: TRBD1; j_call: TRBJ1-1; v_call: TRBV5-1; clone_size: NA; cdr3_aa: CASSLDRGSLNTEAFF
d_call: NA; j_call: TRBJ1-2; v_call: TRBV7-9; clone_size: NA; cdr3_aa: CASSSYRPYGYTF
d_call: TRBD1; j_call: TRBJ1-5; v_call: TRBV29-1; clone_size: NA; cdr3_aa: CSVALQGGNQPQHF